This T cell receptor (beta chain) originates from a study of early stage breast cancer tumors. Study-wide background: Each sample averaged approximately 10-fold read coverage. The study's findings and limits: Enriched TCRB sequences shared across patients were mostly commonly generated sequences.

This normal breast sample came from a site about 2-4.5 cm away from the tumor. Worth noting for this clone: Its antigen remains unknown.

Data came from immunoSEQ multiplex PCR; TCRdb stores just in-frame clones and leaves some out. The table includes approximately 5,600 clones, about three quarters detected once. The CDR3 consists of 14 residues. The trim removed 4 bases at V and 6 bases at J, leaving 7 bases unmatched. Germline CDR1 reads SGDLS; CDR2 reads YYNGEE. The clonotype comes from a person aged 70 to 85 with breast cancer. Sequenced sample: normal breast tissue next to the tumor. The rearrangement joins TRBV9 to TRBJ2-1; 7 positions match TRBD2. CDR3 in amino acids: CASSTRDYANEQFF. CDR3 nucleotide sequence: TGTGCCAGCAGCACTCGGGACTACGCCAATGAGCAGTTCTTC.